This entry lists 3 T cell receptor beta chains sequenced from one sample in a study of cytomegalovirus exposure and HLA in healthy donors. In the PCR, 60 Vbeta and 13 Jbeta primers were used. Generated by immunoSEQ multiplex PCR, the TCRdb table keeps only in-frame clones and is missing some. Altogether roughly 92,000 clones are present, about 7.6% being singletons, with the ten largest covering over 2%. Sequencing was done on a sample of PBMCs. All receptors come from a man over 45 in good health and CMV-seronegative.

There are a few counts of this clone. CDR3 coding DNA: TGCGCCAGCAGTGACGGGGGGGATCAGCCCCAGCATTTT. Amino acids: CASSDGGDQPQHF. V is TRBV10-2 and J is TRBJ1-5, with D possibly being TRBD1 (5 bases). The CDR3 has 13 amino acids. The V and J ends lost 3 bases and 5 bases respectively, with 8 bases between them. The V gene's germline CDR1 is WSHSY and CDR2 SAAADI.

This chain joins TRBV5-6 and TRBJ2-1, with 12 bases aligning to TRBD2. V lost 1 base to trimming and J lost 3 bases; unmatched junction nucleotides: 8. This CDR3 has 18 amino acids. Germline V gene lookup returns CDR1 SGHDT and CDR2 YYEEEE. CDR3 in amino acids: CASSLRLAGGMNYNEQFF. The CDR3 DNA is TGTGCCAGCAGCTTGAGGCTAGCGGGGGGGATGAACTACAATGAGCAGTTCTTC.

This clone appeared a few times. An end of the junction does not agree with germline; a read error may underlie this. The genes are TRBV7-7 and TRBJ2-2, with 7 nucleotides matching TRBD2. This CDR3 is built from 16 residues. CDR1 is SSHAT and CDR2 is FNYEAQ in the germline V gene (reference sequence). DNA for the CDR3: TGTGCTAGCAGCCTAAGGGCGGGAGACAACACCGGGGAGCTGTTTTTT. Its translation: CASSLRAGDNTGELFF.